These 20 T cell receptor beta chains were sequenced from one sample in a study of blood T cell repertoires in COVID-19. Libraries were prepared by immunoSEQ multiplex PCR; TCRdb keeps only in-frame clonotypes and omits some of them. The sample consists of 400,000 to 550,000 clones, around 89% of them appearing once. The sequencing sample was made of peripheral blood. Receptors were obtained from a woman in her twenties or thirties with acute or convalescent COVID-19.

The V and J genes are TRBV18 and TRBJ1-1, with no clear D. Germline-derived CDR1 and CDR2 are KGHSH and LQKENI. Trimming left V 5 bases short and J 4 bases short, with 11 bases between. CDR3 length: 13 residues. This CDR3 is CASSLFTGTEAFF. The CDR3, as DNA: TGTGCCAGCTCATTGTTCACGGGCACTGAAGCTTTCTTT.

This chain uses TRBV28 with TRBJ1-2; a weak D match, TRBD1 (6 bases). This CDR3 region has 16 residues. Looked up from germline, CDR1 is MDHEN and CDR2 is SYDVKM. Trimming cost V 5 bases and J 1 base, with 17 bases left between them. CDR3 residues: CASSITGHANNYGYTF. The CDR3 DNA sequence: TGTGCCAGCAGTATCACGGGACACGCTAATAACTATGGCTACACCTTC.

The V and J genes are TRBV18 and TRBJ2-1, with D possibly matching TRBD2 (6 bases). CDR3 length: 14 residues. In germline, CDR1 is KGHSH, CDR2 LQKENI. With 4 bases removed from V and 10 bases from J, the gap between germline ends came to 17 bases. The chain's CDR3 is CASSRPSEGMEQFF. The CDR3 DNA sequence: TGTGCCAGCTCACGACCTAGCGAGGGTATGGAGCAGTTCTTC.

This clone was recorded only once. J is TRBJ1-1 and V is TRBV9, with a tentative D call TRBD1 (5 bases). The length of the CDR3 is 15 residues. Trimming removed 4 bases from V and 7 bases from J, with 20 bases in between. Germline lookup yields CDR1 SGDLS and CDR2 YYNGEE. The CDR3 reads CASSPQGSPLDEAFF. CDR3 DNA: TGTGCCAGCAGCCCCCAGGGATCCCCTTTGGATGAAGCTTTCTTT.

This clone was seen just once. The gene calls are TRBV6-2 or TRBV6-3 and TRBJ2-7; TRBD2 is a possible D gene (6 bases). CDR1 and CDR2 (germline): MNHEY, SVGEGT. With 2 bases removed from V and 1 base from J, the gap between germline ends came to 15 bases. This CDR3 has 16 amino acids. The CDR3: CASSYVATGVSYEQYF. The CDR3 DNA reads TGTGCCAGCAGTTACGTCGCGACGGGGGTTTCCTACGAGCAGTACTTC.

CDR3 amino acids: CASNSFTGIGVGNQPQHF. For the CDR3, the DNA is TGTGCCAGTAACTCCTTTACAGGGATTGGGGTAGGCAATCAGCCCCAGCATTTT. The chain is built from TRBV19 and TRBJ1-5, with a tentative D call TRBD1 (6 bases). Trimming shortened V by 7 bases and J by 2 bases, and 24 bases separated the two germline ends. CDR1 is LNHDA and CDR2 is SQIVND in the germline V gene (reference sequence). The CDR3 totals 18 residues.

This clone was seen more than once but under ten times. V and J are TRBV4-1 and TRBJ1-4; 8 nucleotides align to TRBD1. V was pared by 3 bases and J by 4 bases, with 4 bases of the junction left unmatched. The CDR3 has 15 residues. Per germline, CDR1 MGHRA and CDR2 YSYEKL. In nucleotides, the CDR3 is TGCGCCAGCAGCCAGACGGACAGGGATAATGAAAAACTGTTTTTT. This translates into CASSQTDRDNEKLFF.

This CDR3 reads CASSPLRTDTQYF. CDR3 sequence (DNA): TGTGCCAGCTCACCTCTCCGCACAGATACGCAGTATTTT. The chain is built from TRBV18 and TRBJ2-3, with D unclear. The CDR3 extends over 13 amino acids. Germline lookup yields CDR1 KGHSH and CDR2 LQKENI. Trimming stripped 3 bases from V and 1 base from J, with 5 bases between.

This chain uses TRBV12-5 with TRBJ2-1; 8 positions agree with TRBD2. With 5 bases clipped from V and 8 bases from J, the junction kept 11 bases outside the gene matches. The CDR3 extends over 15 amino acids. Germline-derived CDR1 and CDR2 are LGHNT and FRNRAP. The CDR3 DNA is TGTGCTAGTGGTAAAACCGGGACTAGTCACGATGAGCAGTTCTTC. Translating gives CASGKTGTSHDEQFF.

The chain joins TRBV19 to TRBJ2-7; 8 bases align to TRBD1. CDR1 and CDR2 from the germline V gene are LNHDA and SQIVND (reference sequence). The CDR3 is made up of 16 amino acids. The J segment lost 4 bases and the V segment lost 5 bases, leaving 13 bases of the junction unmatched. The CDR3: CASSSRDRGPSYEQYF. In nucleotides, the CDR3 is TGTGCCAGTAGTTCCCGTGACAGGGGACCATCATACGAGCAGTACTTC.

This clone came up a few times. The J gene is TRBJ2-5, the V gene TRBV5-1; 7 nucleotides agree with TRBD1. Germline-derived CDR1 and CDR2 are SGHRS and YFSETQ. With V trimmed by 4 bases and J by 5 bases, 11 bases remained unmatched. The CDR3 loop spans 15 amino acids. CDR3 coding DNA: TGCGCCAGCAGCACAACGGACAGGCCTGAGGAGACCCAGTACTTC. This encodes CASSTTDRPEETQYF.

This chain connects TRBV7-3 to TRBJ2-2; D is perhaps TRBD1 (6 bases). Germline CDR1 is SGHTA and CDR2 is FQGTGA. This CDR3 is 16 amino acids long. V lost 5 bases and J lost 0, with 13 bases in between. CDR3 sequence reads: CASSLQGRANTGELFF. CDR3 nucleotides: TGTGCCAGCAGCCTACAGGGCCGCGCGAACACCGGGGAGCTGTTTTTT.

The chain combines TRBV7-2 with TRBJ2-1, with 13 bases lining up with TRBD2. Germline loops: CDR1 SGHTA, CDR2 FQGNSA. Trimming took 0 bases from V and 2 from J; bases not matched to a gene: 7. The CDR3 sequence is 19 residues long. CDR3 in DNA: TGTGCCAGCAGCTTAGCGGGACTAGCGGGGCTATTTCCCTACAATGAGCAGTTCTTC. This codes for CASSLAGLAGLFPYNEQFF. Full variable domain (remainder filled in from reference TRBV7-2 and TRBJ2-1): GAGVSQSPSNKVTEKGKDVELRCDPISGHTALYWYRQSLGQGLEFLIYFQGNSAPDKSGLPSDRFSAERTGGSVSTLTIQRTQQEDSAVYLCASSLAGLAGLFPYNEQFFGPGTRLTVL.

The CDR3 DNA reads TGTGCCAGCAGCTTGGATTTCGGGACTCCTCTATATGGCTACACCTTC. Translation: CASSLDFGTPLYGYTF. The chain couples TRBV5-6 to TRBJ1-2, with D perhaps TRBD1 (5 bases). There are 16 residues in the CDR3. CDR1 and CDR2 from the germline V gene are SGHDT and YYEEEE. The V end lost 0 bases, the J end lost 5 bases, and 17 bases lay between the germline ends.

The chain joins TRBV6-1 to TRBJ2-3; D is possibly TRBD2 (5 bases). V lost 3 bases and J 6 bases, leaving 10 bases between the germline ends. This CDR3 comprises 13 residues. The germline CDR1 and CDR2 sequences are MNHNS and SASEGT. The CDR3: CASSDRGTDTQYF. The CDR3 bases are TGTGCCAGCAGTGACCGGGGAACGGATACGCAGTATTTT.

V gene TRBV11-2 combines with J gene TRBJ2-7; maybe TRBD2 (6 bases). Germline CDR1 is SGHAT and CDR2 is FQNNGV. V was pared by 5 bases and J by 7 bases, with 9 bases between. The CDR3 is made up of 11 amino acids. Here the CDR3 DNA reads TGTGCCAGCAGCGTAGGAGGGGAGCAGTACTTC. This codes for CASSVGGEQYF. Filled out from reference TRBV11-2 and TRBJ2-7, the complete variable domain reads EAGVAQSPRYKIIEKRQSVAFWCNPISGHATLYWYQQILGQGPKLLIQFQNNGVVDDSQLPKDRFSAERLKGVDSTLKIQPAKLEDSAVYLCASSVGGEQYFGPGTRLTVT.

The CDR3 DNA follows: TGTGCCAGCAGTCCCCCCGGGTGGGGGGAGCTGTTTTTT. This sequence encodes CASSPPGWGELFF. The chain uses TRBV9 and TRBJ2-2; D unresolved. Trimming left V 5 bases short and J 8 bases short, with 13 bases between. The germline V gene has CDR1 SGDLS and CDR2 YYNGEE. CDR3 length equals 13 residues.

This rearrangement joins TRBV4-1 to TRBJ2-3, with 8 bases fitting TRBD1. V shed 5 bases, J shed 8 bases, and the junction held 9 bases outside the gene matches. Germline V gives CDR1 MGHRA, CDR2 YSYEKL. CDR3 length: 14 residues. The CDR3 reads CASSSNDRGTTQYF. The CDR3 bases are TGCGCCAGCAGCTCCAACGACAGGGGTACTACGCAGTATTTT.

The chain employs TRBV25-1 and TRBJ1-1; D is undetermined. V lost 0 bases, J lost 1 base, and 6 bases lay in between. The CDR3 runs 14 residues. Germline V gene lookup returns CDR1 MGHDK and CDR2 SYGVNS. The CDR3 here is CASSEYWQNTEAFF. For the CDR3, the DNA is TGTGCCAGCAGTGAATATTGGCAGAACACTGAAGCTTTCTTT.

This clone was seen a single time. V and J are TRBV10-1 and TRBJ2-1; the match to TRBD2 covers 11 bases. Germline CDR1 WNHNN, CDR2 SYGVQD (reference sequence). The CDR3 loop spans 16 amino acids. V shed 4 bases, J shed 11 bases, and the junction held 13 bases outside the gene matches. This CDR3 reads CASSGTPSGGPPQQFF. DNA for the CDR3: TGCGCCAGCAGTGGGACCCCTAGCGGGGGGCCTCCCCAGCAGTTCTTC.